The rows below give T cell receptor beta chains drawn from one sample of a study of blood T cell repertoires in COVID-19. Profiled with immunoSEQ multiplex PCR; TCRdb holds only in-frame clones, not every one. In the table there are roughly 340,000 clones, under 95% of which are singletons. Sequencing input: peripheral blood. These receptors all stem from a woman younger than 35 who had recovered from COVID-19. Both conserved end residues are part of each CDR3. A D gene is named only where the DNA matches it firmly. Clone size, where shown, is once, few, many, or a class for clones that have expanded.

D gene,clone size,V gene,J gene,CDR3 DNA,CDR3 protein
NA,NA,TRBV6-5,TRBJ2-2,TGTGCCAGCAGGATTTCGGGAGCCGGGGAGCTGTTTTTT,CASRISGAGELFF
TRBD2,NA,TRBV9,TRBJ2-3,TGTGCCAGCAGCGCCACGACTAGCGGAGTGGGAGATACGCAGTATTTT,CASSATTSGVGDTQYF
TRBD2,NA,TRBV4-3,TRBJ2-1,TGCGCCAGCAGCCAGAGGACTAGCGGGATTTACAATGAGCAGTTCTTC,CASSQRTSGIYNEQFF
NA,once,TRBV3-1/TRBV3-2,TRBJ1-1,TGTGCCAGCAGCCAAGTCGGGGGGATGAACACTGAAGCTTTCTTT,CASSQVGGMNTEAFF
NA,NA,TRBV21-1,TRBJ1-3,TGTGCCAGCAGCAAGGAACTCTCTACAGGGGGCGGGTACACCATATATTTT,CASSKELSTGGGYTIYF
NA,NA,TRBV27,TRBJ2-1,TGTGCCAGCAGTTTACTGACTAGTTACTACAATGAGCAGTTCTTC,CASSLLTSYYNEQFF
NA,NA,TRBV5-6,TRBJ2-1,TGTGCCAGCAGCTTCCGGGTTCTCTACAATGAGCAGTTCTTC,CASSFRVLYNEQFF
NA,once,TRBV7-6,TRBJ1-1,TGTGCCAGCAGCTTAGCTCCCGCGATGGACACTGAAGCTTTCTTT,CASSLAPAMDTEAFF
TRBD1,once,TRBV5-1,TRBJ1-5,TGCGCCAGCAGCCCCTCGACAGGGAGCAATCAGCCCCAGCATTTT,CASSPSTGSNQPQHF
NA,NA,TRBV6-6,TRBJ2-1,TGTGCCAGCAGTTACTCCTTCCGGGGGACCGATCACAAGCAGTTCTTC,CASSYSFRGTDHKQFF
TRBD1,NA,TRBV13,TRBJ2-6,TGTGCCAGCAGCTTAACAGGGGACTCTGGGGCCAACGTCCTGACTTTC,CASSLTGDSGANVLTF
TRBD2,NA,TRBV6-5,TRBJ2-3,TGTGCCAGCAGTAAACTAGCGGGAGCCCCAGATACGCAGTATTTT,CASSKLAGAPDTQYF
NA,once,TRBV19,TRBJ1-1,TGTGCCAGTAGTATCTCCGACACTCACACTGAAGCTTTCTTT,CASSISDTHTEAFF
TRBD2,NA,TRBV19,TRBJ2-1,TGTGCCAGTAGTACTCGACTAGCGGGAGGTACAAGCTCCTACAATGAGCAGTTCTTC,CASSTRLAGGTSSYNEQFF
TRBD2,NA,TRBV7-9,TRBJ2-5,TGTGCCAGCAGCTTAGTGGGAGGGCCCGAGACCCAGTACTTC,CASSLVGGPETQYF
NA,NA,TRBV10-2,TRBJ1-1,TGCGCCAGGAACAGAGGACAGACTGAACGTGAAGCTTTCTTT,CARNRGQTEREAFF
NA,NA,TRBV6-2/TRBV6-3,TRBJ2-2,TGTGCCAGCAGTCGACTAGTCGTTGACACCGGGGAGCTGTTTTTT,CASSRLVVDTGELFF
TRBD1,NA,TRBV5-1,TRBJ1-4,TGCGCCAGCAGCTTGTCACAGGGGGTTAATGAAAAACTGTTTTTT,CASSLSQGVNEKLFF
TRBD2,NA,TRBV6-6,TRBJ2-5,TGTGCCAGCAAAACCGGCGGGGGCCAAGAGACCCAGTACTTC,CASKTGGGQETQYF
TRBD1,NA,TRBV14,TRBJ2-3,TGTGCCAGCAGCCAAACCGGGACAGGTTCTACGCAGTATTTT,CASSQTGTGSTQYF
TRBD1,NA,TRBV4-3,TRBJ1-5,TGCGCCAGCAGCCAAGAATCGGCAGGGGGCTATCAGCCCCAGCATTTT,CASSQESAGGYQPQHF
NA,NA,TRBV3-1/TRBV3-2,TRBJ2-3,TGTGCCAGCAGCCAAGACCAAGCAAGAGCTACAGATACGCAGTATTTT,CASSQDQARATDTQYF
TRBD2,NA,TRBV10-2,TRBJ2-3,TGCGCCAGCAGTGCCCCTAGCGGGAGTTCATGGGATACGCAGTATTTT,CASSAPSGSSWDTQYF
NA,NA,TRBV3-1/TRBV3-2,TRBJ1-4,TGTGCCAGCAGCCAAGATCTTCCCGGGGGAGGAGAAAAACTGTTTTTT,CASSQDLPGGGEKLFF
NA,NA,TRBV7-2,TRBJ2-1,TGTGCCAGCAGCTTATTAGGGAGTGGGGTCAATGAGCAGTTCTTC,CASSLLGSGVNEQFF
TRBD2,NA,TRBV11-2,TRBJ2-1,TGTGCCAGCAGCTTAGTCGCGGGAGGTGTCTATGAGCAGTTCTTC,CASSLVAGGVYEQFF
NA,NA,TRBV15,TRBJ1-1,TGTGCCACCAGCAAAGGGGGGAACACTGAAGCTTTCTTT,CATSKGGNTEAFF
TRBD2,NA,TRBV5-1,TRBJ2-5,TGCGCCAGCAGCTCAGGTCGTCTAGCGGAAGAGACCCAGTACTTC,CASSSGRLAEETQYF
TRBD2,once,TRBV9,TRBJ2-1,TGTGCCAGCAGCGTAGCGGTCGGGCAAGCGGGGAGCTCCTACAATGAGCAGTTCTTC,CASSVAVGQAGSSYNEQFF
NA,NA,TRBV11-3,TRBJ1-2,TGTGCCAGCAGCCCGACTACAGTAAGCTATGGCTACACCTTC,CASSPTTVSYGYTF
TRBD1,NA,TRBV4-3,TRBJ2-3,TGCGCCAGCAGCCAAGGGTTCTCGGGACAGGGGTTCACAGATACGCAGTATTTT,CASSQGFSGQGFTDTQYF
NA,NA,TRBV9,TRBJ2-2,TGTGCCAGCAGCGTAACCGGGACCGGGGAGCTGTTTTTT,CASSVTGTGELFF
NA,NA,TRBV18,TRBJ1-1,TGTGCCAGCTCACAGACAGCTAACACTGAAGCTTTCTTT,CASSQTANTEAFF
NA,once,TRBV19,TRBJ1-2,TGTGCCAGCAGGATGAACAGTAACTATGGCTACACCTTC,CASRMNSNYGYTF
TRBD1,NA,TRBV5-6,TRBJ1-2,TGTGCCAGCAGCGTCCGGGACAGACCCTACGTAAACTATGGCTACACCTTC,CASSVRDRPYVNYGYTF
TRBD2,once,TRBV15,TRBJ2-2,TGTGCCACCAGCACAGGACTAGCGGGAGGGTCCGTCTCTTCTTCGCACACCGGGGAGCTGTTTTTT,CATSTGLAGGSVSSSHTGELFF
NA,NA,TRBV7-2,TRBJ1-2,TGTGCCACCTCTACTAACTATGGCTACACCTTC,CATSTNYGYTF
NA,NA,TRBV18,TRBJ2-1,TGTGCCAGCTCACCGACCGGGATAGCGCAAACAGATGAGCAGTTCTTC,CASSPTGIAQTDEQFF
NA,NA,TRBV7-2,TRBJ1-1,TGTGCCAGCAGCCCCGAGAAGACTGAAGCTTTCTTT,CASSPEKTEAFF
NA,NA,TRBV20-1,TRBJ1-1,TGCAGTGCGTCAGAGAACACTGAAGCTTTCTTT,CSASENTEAFF
TRBD1,NA,TRBV3-1/TRBV3-2,TRBJ1-6,TGTGCCAGCAGTAGTTCGGGACAGGGGGTTTATAATTCACCCCTCCACTTT,CASSSSGQGVYNSPLHF
NA,NA,TRBV29-1,TRBJ2-2,TGCAGCGTTCGGGGTGGAACCGGGGAGCTGTTTTTT,CSVRGGTGELFF
NA,few,TRBV14,TRBJ1-1,TGTGCCAGCAGCCAATGGGGCGGCACTGAAGCTTTCTTT,CASSQWGGTEAFF
TRBD1,NA,TRBV6-6,TRBJ1-2,TGTGCCAGCAGTTACAGGGGGGACAGGGGCCACTATGGCTACACCTTC,CASSYRGDRGHYGYTF
NA,NA,TRBV25-1,TRBJ1-2,TGTGCCAGCAGTGAAGGGGCCCATGGCTACACCTTC,CASSEGAHGYTF
TRBD1,NA,TRBV7-2,TRBJ2-2,TGTGCCAGCAGCCTACTTGACAGGGGCGACACCGGGGAGCTGTTTTTT,CASSLLDRGDTGELFF
TRBD2,NA,TRBV7-9,TRBJ2-5,TGTGCCAGCAGCTTTGTAGCGGGAGGGGAGACCCAGTACTTC,CASSFVAGGETQYF